These 20 T cell receptor beta chains were all obtained from the same sample, sequenced in a study of cytomegalovirus exposure and HLA in healthy donors. The PCR made use of 60 Vbeta and 13 Jbeta primers. TCRdb keeps only in-frame clones here, not all; method: immunoSEQ multiplex PCR. The sample contains tens of thousands of clones, roughly four fifths of which appear only once. Sequences were obtained from PBMCs. The receptors come from a male donor in good health and CMV-seropositive.

J is TRBJ1-1 and V is TRBV27, with 9 bases identical to TRBD1. Germline V gene sequence: CDR1 MNHEY, CDR2 SMNVEV (reference sequence). V shed 5 bases and J 10 bases; nucleotides not matched to a gene: 8. The CDR3 length is 13 residues. DNA for the CDR3: TGTGCCAGCAGTCCGGGGACAGGGTTCGGAGCTTTCTTT. This sequence encodes CASSPGTGFGAFF.

This clone is a singleton in its sample. The CDR3 protein is CASSEREDYNEQFF. DNA of the CDR3: TGTGCCAGCAGCGAGCGGGAGGACTACAATGAGCAGTTCTTC. The genes are TRBV11-3 and TRBJ2-1; 9 nucleotides line up with TRBD2. From germline, CDR1 is SGHNT and CDR2 YENEEA. The CDR3 contains 14 residues. V gave up 5 bases and J gave up 3 bases; unmatched junction bases: 2.

This clone has just a few counts. The chain is built from TRBV5-4 and TRBJ2-7; TRBD2 matches at 13 bases. Germline V gene data show CDR1 as SGHNT and CDR2 as YYREEE (reference sequence). V dropped 6 bases and J dropped 4; count of bases not matched to a gene: 4. The CDR3 runs 14 residues. The CDR3 DNA reads as TGTGCCAGCACCTCGGGACTAGCGGGATACGAGCAGTACTTC. It translates to CASTSGLAGYEQYF.

Here the CDR3 DNA reads TGTGCCAGTGTAGCTAGGGGAGGGGTTGGCTACACCTTC. It translates to CASVARGGVGYTF. The gene calls are TRBV7-8 and TRBJ1-2, with D perhaps matching TRBD1 (5 bases). The germline V gene has CDR1 SGHVS and CDR2 FQNEAQ. The CDR3 totals 13 residues. V was shortened by 9 bases and J by 7 bases, with 18 bases between the two germline ends.

The chain has TRBV7-9 and TRBJ2-7, with 7 bases lining up with TRBD1. The CDR3 spans 16 residues. With 6 bases clipped from V and 2 bases from J, the junction kept 13 bases outside the gene matches. CDR1 SEHNR and CDR2 FQNEAQ come from the germline V gene (reference sequence). CDR3 sequence: CASRPGAETGTYEQYF. The CDR3 DNA sequence: TGTGCCAGCAGGCCCGGGGCCGAGACAGGGACCTACGAGCAGTACTTC.

The CDR3 sequence is CASRLGQGFTEAFF. The CDR3, as DNA: TGTGCCAGCAGACTCGGACAGGGTTTCACTGAAGCTTTCTTT. The V gene is TRBV27, the J gene TRBJ1-1; 8 nucleotides align to TRBD1. The germline CDR1 and CDR2 sequences are MNHEY and SMNVEV (reference sequence). This CDR3 is built from 14 residues. Losses at the gene ends were 6 bases for V and 4 bases for J; bases not matched to a gene: 7.

The chain is built from TRBV7-8 and TRBJ1-5; the D is unclear. The CDR3 is made up of 18 amino acids. V was trimmed by 0 bases and J by 0 bases, leaving 15 bases between them. Germline V gene lookup returns CDR1 SGHVS and CDR2 FQNEAQ. CDR3 coding DNA: TGTGCCAGCAGCTTAGCAACGGTCAGAGACTCTAGCAATCAGCCCCAGCATTTT. The encoded protein is CASSLATVRDSSNQPQHF. The variable domain in full, completed from reference TRBV7-8 and TRBJ1-5, reads GAGVSQSPRYKVAKRGQDVALRCDPISGHVSLFWYQQALGQGPEFLTYFQNEAQLDKSGLPSDRFFAERPEGSVSTLKIQRTQQEDSAVYLCASSLATVRDSSNQPQHFGDGTRLSIL.

The V and J genes are TRBV9 and TRBJ2-3; 8 bases map to TRBD1. The germline gives CDR1 SGDLS, CDR2 YYNGEE. The CDR3 is 15 residues long. The V and J ends lost 1 base and 3 bases, in that order; junction bases with no gene match: 4. CDR3 nucleotide sequence: TGTGCCAGCAGCGTATCACAGGGGGTGACAGATACGCAGTATTTT. Translated: CASSVSQGVTDTQYF.

The chain uses TRBV9 and TRBJ2-2; unclear D gene. This CDR3 region has 13 residues. CDR1 SGDLS and CDR2 YYNGEE come from the germline V gene. Trimming removed 0 bases from V and 3 bases from J, with 3 bases in between. In DNA, the CDR3 is TGTGCCAGCAGCGTAGGCGACACCGGGGAGCTGTTTTTT. This gives the protein CASSVGDTGELFF.

Here the CDR3 DNA reads TGTGCCAGCAGATACCCGCGGTCACAGGGATTCTATGGCTACACCTTC. It is translated as CASRYPRSQGFYGYTF. V and J are TRBV6-5 and TRBJ1-2; D perhaps matches TRBD1 (6 bases). This CDR3 is built from 16 residues. CDR1 is MNHEY and CDR2 is SVGAGI in the germline V gene. V was pared by 6 bases and J by 4 bases, with 21 bases between.

The rearrangement uses TRBV2 and TRBJ2-3, with 9 nucleotides matching TRBD2. V lost 6 bases to trimming and J lost 5 bases; unmatched junction nucleotides: 9. The germline V gene has CDR1 SNHLY and CDR2 FYNNEI. The CDR3 has 15 amino acids. The CDR3 bases are TGTGCCAGCAGCCCCGGAGCGGGGGGCGTAGATACGCAGTATTTT. Protein product: CASSPGAGGVDTQYF. Variable domain in full (rest from reference TRBV2 and TRBJ2-3): EPEVTQTPSHQVTQMGQEVILRCVPISNHLYFYWYRQILGQKVEFLVSFYNNEISEKSEIFDDQFSVERPDGSNFTLKIRSTKLEDSAMYFCASSPGAGGVDTQYFGPGTRLTVL.

The chain combines TRBV4-2 with TRBJ2-1, with a weak D call TRBD2 (7 bases). The germline gives CDR1 LGHNA, CDR2 YNFKEQ. The CDR3 length is 16 residues. V shed 0 bases and J shed 1 base, with 10 bases lying between them. The CDR3 loop is CASSQDAGASYNEQFF. The CDR3 nucleotides are TGTGCCAGCAGCCAAGATGCGGGGGCTTCCTACAATGAGCAGTTCTTC.

This clone came up once. This chain joins TRBV30 and TRBJ1-1; 7 bases agree with TRBD1. This CDR3 contains 13 residues. Germline V gene data show CDR1 as GTSNPN and CDR2 as SVGIG (reference sequence). The ends lost 3 bases at V and 11 bases at J; junction bases unmatched: 12. The CDR3 DNA reads TGTGCCTGGAGCGCTCAGGGGGGATTATGGGCTTTCTTT. It yields the protein CAWSAQGGLWAFF.

In its sample, this clone was seen a few times. The chain links TRBV7-3 to TRBJ1-5, with 9 bases matching TRBD1. The CDR3 covers 14 residues. The V gene's germline CDR1 is SGHTA and CDR2 FQGTGA. V was clipped by 0 bases and J by 6 bases; unmatched bases: 0. The CDR3 nucleotides read TGTGCCAGCAGCTTAACGGGACAGGGTCAGCCCCAGCATTTT. Translation gives CASSLTGQGQPQHF.

The table lists this clone with a count of one. This chain joins TRBV2 and TRBJ1-1, with unresolved D. Trimming cost V 7 bases and J 0 bases, with 3 bases left between them. Germline CDR1 SNHLY, CDR2 FYNNEI. The length of the CDR3 is 11 residues. The CDR3 sequence is CASNLNTEAFF. As DNA, the CDR3 is TGTGCCAGCAACTTGAACACTGAAGCTTTCTTT.

This clone was seen a single time. The chain uses TRBV4-3 and TRBJ2-3; D is ambiguous. Germline V gives CDR1 LGHNA, CDR2 YSLEER. This CDR3 spans 14 amino acids. Deletions cut 0 bases from V and 2 bases from J, with 6 bases between. CDR3 nucleotides: TGCGCCAGCAGCCAAGACTACCTCACAGATACGCAGTATTTT. This sequence encodes CASSQDYLTDTQYF.

This chain uses TRBV6-5 with TRBJ1-4, with 7 bases fitting TRBD1. CDR1 is MNHEY, CDR2 SVGAGI, per germline. The CDR3 spans 13 residues. V gave up 6 bases and J gave up 4 bases; unmatched junction bases: 2. The CDR3 region is CASRRDSNEKLFF. In DNA, the CDR3 is TGTGCCAGCAGGCGGGACAGTAATGAAAAACTGTTTTTT.

The chain links TRBV5-1 to TRBJ2-1; 9 bases fit TRBD2. The CDR3 contains 17 residues. In germline, CDR1 is SGHRS, CDR2 YFSETQ. Unmatched junction bases numbered 8, after V lost 0 bases and J lost 4 bases. CDR3 protein: CASSLASVTSGYNEQFF. The CDR3 bases are TGCGCCAGCAGCTTGGCCAGTGTGACTAGCGGTTACAATGAGCAGTTCTTC.

J is TRBJ2-5 and V is TRBV11-2; D unclear. This CDR3 spans 11 amino acids. Trimming left V 5 bases short and J 4 bases short, with 5 bases between. Per the germline V gene, CDR1 is SGHAT and CDR2 is FQNNGV. CDR3 nucleotides: TGTGCCAGCAGCCTCCGAGAGACCCAGTACTTC. This encodes CASSLRETQYF.

This chain connects TRBV11-2 to TRBJ1-2; TRBD1 might be the D (6 bases). V dropped 5 bases and J dropped 3 bases, with 22 bases sitting between them. The CDR3 runs 17 residues. Germline V gene data show CDR1 as SGHAT and CDR2 as FQNNGV. The CDR3 DNA reads TGTGCCAGCAGCAAAGGACAGTTAGCTAGGTTGGACTATGGCTACACCTTC. Translating it yields CASSKGQLARLDYGYTF.